The entry below describes one T cell receptor beta chain. Its cognate antigen is unknown. The junction differs from germline at one of its ends, possibly a read error. The sample comes from a study of cytomegalovirus exposure and HLA in healthy donors. Study-wide results and caveats: The authors enumerated some 160 TCR beta chains as linked to cytomegalovirus.

The CDR3 sequence is 11 residues long. CDR1 is SGHTA, CDR2 FQGNSA, per germline. Sequencing used immunoSEQ multiplex PCR; TCRdb keeps in-frame clones, though not all of them. The sample records roughly 260,000 clones, around 87% being singletons. The TCR sequence derives from a man younger than 35 in good health and CMV-seronegative. V and J are TRBV7-2 and TRBJ2-7, with TRBD2 matching over 7 bases. Material: PBMCs. The CDR3 coding sequence is TGTGCCAGCAGCACAGGACTAGAGTGGAACTTC. It is translated as CASSTGLEWNF.